This T cell receptor beta chain was observed in a study of T cell changes during pregnancy in multiple sclerosis. Generated by immunoSEQ multiplex PCR, the TCRdb table keeps only in-frame clones and is missing some. The sample holds approximately 58,000 clones; roughly 92% are singletons and the top ten take roughly 1.5%. V was pared by 3 bases and J by 4 bases, with 3 bases of the junction left unmatched. Germline CDR1 SGDLS, CDR2 YYNGEE. The CDR3 has 13 residues. The source is a female donor with multiple sclerosis, enrolled in a pregnancy study. V gene TRBV9 combines with J gene TRBJ1-1, with TRBD1 matching 7 bases. The specimen was peripheral blood, collected in the second trimester of pregnancy. The CDR3: CASSARQGTEAFF. Written as DNA, the CDR3 is TGTGCCAGCAGCGCCCGACAGGGCACTGAAGCTTTCTTT.